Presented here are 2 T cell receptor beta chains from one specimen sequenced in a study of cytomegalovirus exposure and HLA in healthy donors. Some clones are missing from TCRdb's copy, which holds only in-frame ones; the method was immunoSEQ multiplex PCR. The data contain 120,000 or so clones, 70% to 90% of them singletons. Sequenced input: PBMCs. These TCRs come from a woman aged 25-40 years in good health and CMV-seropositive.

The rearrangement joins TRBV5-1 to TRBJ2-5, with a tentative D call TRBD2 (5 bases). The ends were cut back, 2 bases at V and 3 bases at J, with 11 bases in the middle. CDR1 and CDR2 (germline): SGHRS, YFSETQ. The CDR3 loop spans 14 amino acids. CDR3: CASSLQRAEETQYF. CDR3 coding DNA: TGCGCCAGCAGCTTACAGAGGGCGGAAGAGACCCAGTACTTC.

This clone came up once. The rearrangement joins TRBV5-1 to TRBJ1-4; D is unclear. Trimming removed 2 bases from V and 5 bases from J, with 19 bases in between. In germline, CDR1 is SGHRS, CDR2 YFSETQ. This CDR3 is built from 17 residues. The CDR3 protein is CASSLVGGTLSNEKLFF. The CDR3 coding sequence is TGCGCCAGCAGCTTAGTGGGAGGAACCCTTAGCAATGAAAAACTGTTTTTT.